The present entry profiles one T cell receptor (beta chain) with its context. Germline CDR1 and CDR2: SGHVS and FNYEAQ. Germline trimming cut 1 base from V and 10 bases from J; bases unmatched to any gene: 3. The CDR3 is 14 residues long. Researchers sorted participants into cohorts using their self-reported clinical history. Each exposed participant met a COVID-19 case in the 2 weeks preceding study entry. The data originate from a study of blood T cell repertoires in COVID-19. The overall study: Sample material is recorded as cDNA or gDNA derived from T cells, B-cell-depleted T cells, or PBMCs.

In the authors' methods: Using reference gene primer amplification, nucleated cell counts were estimated. The repertoire was sequenced with immunoSEQ multiplex PCR; TCRdb's copy has only in-frame clones and lacks some. The DNA was the basis for D and trimming; V, J and clone size are from that table. The table records some 150,000 clones, roughly 89% of them present only once. The chain is built from TRBV7-6 and TRBJ2-1, with TRBD2 matching 11 bases. The source of this sequence is a woman between 50 and 59 years old who had been exposed to COVID-19. Sequenced sample: PBMCs or T cells enriched from blood (not recorded which). The CDR3 sequence is CASSLGGTSGEQFF. The CDR3 bases are TGTGCCAGCAGCTTAGGGGGGACTAGCGGAGAGCAGTTCTTC.